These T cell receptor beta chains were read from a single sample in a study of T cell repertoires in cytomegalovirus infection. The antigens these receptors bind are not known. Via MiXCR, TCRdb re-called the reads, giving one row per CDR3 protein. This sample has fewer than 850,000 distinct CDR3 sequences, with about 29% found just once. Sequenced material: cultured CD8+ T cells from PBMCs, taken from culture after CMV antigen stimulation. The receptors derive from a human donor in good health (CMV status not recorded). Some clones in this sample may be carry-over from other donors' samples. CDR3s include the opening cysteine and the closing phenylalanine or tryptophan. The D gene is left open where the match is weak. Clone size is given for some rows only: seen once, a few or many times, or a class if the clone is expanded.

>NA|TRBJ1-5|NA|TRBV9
CASSVVKTTQPQHF
TGTGCCAGCAGCGTAGTAAAAACCACCCAGCCCCAGCATTTT
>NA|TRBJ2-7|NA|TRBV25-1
CASSGPGRKPYEQYF
TGTGCCAGCAGTGGACCGGGACGGAAACCCTACGAGCAGTACTTC
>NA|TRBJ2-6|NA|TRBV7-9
CASSFPVLTF
TGTGCCAGCAGCTTCCCAGTCCTGACTTTC
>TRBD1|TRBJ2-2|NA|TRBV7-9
CASSPGQGATGELFF
TGTGCCAGCAGCCCAGGACAGGGGGCGACCGGGGAGCTGTTTTTT
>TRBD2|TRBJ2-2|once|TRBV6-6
CASSYRPGLAVNTGELFF
TGTGCCAGCAGTTACCGACCGGGACTAGCTGTGAACACCGGGGAGCTGTTTTTT
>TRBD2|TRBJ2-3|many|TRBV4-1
CASRQGSGRRDTQYF
TGCGCCAGCAGGCAGGGCAGCGGGAGACGGGATACGCAGTATTTT
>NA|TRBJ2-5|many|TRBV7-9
CASSDTGAGETQYF
TGTGCCAGCAGCGACACGGGGGCAGGGGAGACCCAGTACTTC
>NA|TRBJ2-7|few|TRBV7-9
CASTPRQRSYEQYF
TGTGCCAGCACCCCGCGACAGCGGTCCTACGAGCAGTACTTC
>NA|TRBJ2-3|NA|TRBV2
CAIPEAADTQYF
TGTGCCATCCCCGAGGCTGCAGATACGCAGTATTTT
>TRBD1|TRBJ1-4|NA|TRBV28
CASSFRDRSNEKLFF
TGTGCCAGCAGTTTCAGGGACAGGAGTAATGAAAAACTGTTTTTT
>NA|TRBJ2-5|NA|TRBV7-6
CASSSMGGLEAQYF
TGTGCCAGCAGCTCGATGGGGGGATTGGAGGCCCAGTACTTC
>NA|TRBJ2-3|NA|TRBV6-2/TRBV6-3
CASSEGEGLASDTQYF
TGTGCCAGCAGCGAGGGTGAGGGGCTAGCGTCAGATACGCAGTATTTT
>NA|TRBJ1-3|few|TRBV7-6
CASSLAGGAGNTIYF
TGTGCCAGCAGCTTAGCGGGGGGTGCCGGAAACACCATATATTTT
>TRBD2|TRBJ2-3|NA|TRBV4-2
CASSQEERGGPDTQYF
TGTGCCAGCAGCCAAGAAGAGCGGGGGGGCCCAGATACGCAGTATTTT
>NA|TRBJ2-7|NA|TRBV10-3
CAILSFNGASSSYEQYF
TGTGCCATCCTTTCGTTTAACGGAGCATCCTCCTCCTACGAGCAGTACTTC
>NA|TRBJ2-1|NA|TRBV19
CASSIKGQATYNEQFF
TGTGCCAGTAGTATCAAGGGGCAGGCGACCTACAATGAGCAGTTCTTC
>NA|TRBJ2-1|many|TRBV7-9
CASSVPGTFPFYNEQFF
TGTGCCAGCAGCGTTCCAGGGACTTTCCCCTTTTACAATGAGCAGTTCTTC
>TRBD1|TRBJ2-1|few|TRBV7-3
CASSLENRTGPYNEQFF
TGTGCCAGCAGCTTAGAGAATCGGACAGGGCCCTACAATGAGCAGTTCTTC
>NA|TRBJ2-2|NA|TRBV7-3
CASSLDRDGIYLSNTGELFF
TGTGCCAGCAGCTTAGATCGGGACGGAATATACCTCTCGAACACCGGGGAGCTGTTTTTT
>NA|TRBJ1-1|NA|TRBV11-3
CASSSRRGAAEAFF
TGTGCCAGCAGCTCAAGGCGGGGCGCAGCTGAAGCTTTCTTT
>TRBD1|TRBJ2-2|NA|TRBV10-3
CAIYRTGSRNTGELFF
TGTGCCATCTACCGGACAGGGTCGAGGAACACCGGGGAGCTGTTTTTT